These 26 T cell receptor beta chains originate from one sample sequenced in a study of T cell responses to AZD1222 COVID-19 vaccine. This table comes from immunoSEQ multiplex PCR, and its TCRdb copy is limited to in-frame clones, with some not included. The repertoire holds fewer than 120,000 clones, with nearly 90% as singletons. The material was peripheral blood, obtained on day 0 of AZD1222 vaccination. Every receptor here comes from an adult in good health.

This chain uses TRBV7-3 with TRBJ2-5, with D perhaps matching TRBD1 (6 bases). This CDR3 contains 15 residues. V was pared by 2 bases and J by 3 bases, with 13 bases between. Germline assignment: CDR1 SGHTA and CDR2 FQGTGA. The CDR3 loop reads CASSLGSRTEETQYF. As DNA, the CDR3 is TGTGCCAGCAGCTTAGGTTCTAGGACAGAAGAGACCCAGTACTTC.

This chain links TRBV5-1 with TRBJ1-3; D unresolved. CDR1 is SGHRS and CDR2 is YFSETQ in the germline V gene. Trimming shortened V by 4 bases and J by 3 bases, and 8 bases separated the two germline ends. The CDR3 covers 13 residues. CDR3 DNA sequence: TGCGCCAGCAGCAACCTTGATGGAAACACCATATATTTT. Residues: CASSNLDGNTIYF. Based on the CDR3 plus reference TRBV5-1 and TRBJ1-3, the full variable domain is KAGVTQTPRYLIKTRGQQVTLSCSPISGHRSVSWYQQTPGQGLQFLFEYFSETQRNKGNFPGRFSGRQFSNSRSEMNVSTLELGDSALYLCASSNLDGNTIYFGEGSWLTVV.

This clone was seen a few times. V and J are TRBV9 and TRBJ2-1; D assignment may be TRBD1 or TRBD2 (5 bases each). CDR1 is SGDLS, CDR2 YYNGEE, per germline. The CDR3 runs to 14 residues. Trimming left V 3 bases short and J 7 bases short, with 14 bases between. CDR3 bases: TGTGCCAGCAGCGCCCCCGGGACCCGTAATGAGCAGTTCTTC. Encoded protein: CASSAPGTRNEQFF.

The chain uses TRBV19 and TRBJ2-5; TRBD1 aligns across 7 bases. The CDR3 loop spans 14 amino acids. J was trimmed by 4 bases and V by 3 bases; bases with no gene match: 5. The germline CDR1 and CDR2 sequences are LNHDA and SQIVND (reference sequence). CDR3 DNA sequence: TGTGCCAGTAGTATTACAGGGGCCCGAGAGACCCAGTACTTC. It specifies CASSITGARETQYF.

The V and J genes are TRBV4-3 and TRBJ1-2; D unresolved. This CDR3 is built from 15 residues. V lost 3 bases to trimming and J lost 8 bases, with 19 bases between them. From germline, CDR1 is LGHNA and CDR2 YSLEER. The CDR3 sequence is CASSQGRQARGGYTF. The CDR3 coding sequence is TGCGCCAGCAGCCAGGGAAGGCAGGCTCGGGGAGGCTACACCTTC.

DNA for the CDR3: TGCGCCAGCAGCCAAGAAACTAGCACAGATACGCAGTATTTT. It is translated as CASSQETSTDTQYF. The chain employs TRBV4-3 and TRBJ2-3, with unresolved D. The ends were cut back, 0 bases at V and 0 bases at J, with 4 bases in the middle. The CDR3 totals 14 residues. The germline V gene has CDR1 LGHNA and CDR2 YSLEER.

CDR3 nucleotides: TGCGCCAGCAGCTTGTCCAGCACAGATACGCAGTATTTT. Protein: CASSLSSTDTQYF. The rearrangement uses TRBV5-1 and TRBJ2-3; no firm D call. The CDR3 loop spans 13 amino acids. Per germline, CDR1 SGHRS and CDR2 YFSETQ. V dropped 1 base and J dropped 0 bases, with 3 bases sitting between them. Drawing the rest from reference TRBV5-1 and TRBJ2-3, the complete variable domain is KAGVTQTPRYLIKTRGQQVTLSCSPISGHRSVSWYQQTPGQGLQFLFEYFSETQRNKGNFPGRFSGRQFSNSRSEMNVSTLELGDSALYLCASSLSSTDTQYFGPGTRLTVL.

The chain couples TRBV19 to TRBJ2-3, with TRBD2 matching over 13 bases. CDR3 length equals 15 residues. Germline V gene sequence: CDR1 LNHDA, CDR2 SQIVND (reference sequence). J was trimmed by 2 bases and V by 8 bases; bases with no gene match: 4. The CDR3 reads CASRGLAGVTDTQYF. The DNA of the CDR3 is TGTGCCAGTCGAGGACTAGCGGGAGTCACAGATACGCAGTATTTT.

This chain connects TRBV29-1 to TRBJ2-6; no definite D call. The germline CDR1 and CDR2 sequences are SQVTM and ANQGSEA. CDR3 size: 13 residues. Between the trimmed V and J ends, which lost 1 base and 1 base, there was a span of 2 bases. Written as DNA, the CDR3 is TGCAGCGTTGAAGTTTCTGGGGCCAACGTCCTGACTTTC. Translated, it gives CSVEVSGANVLTF. The complete variable domain, with remaining parts taken from reference TRBV29-1 and TRBJ2-6, reads SAVISQKPSRDICQRGTSLTIQCQVDSQVTMMFWYRQQPGQSLTLIATANQGSEATYESGFVIDKFPISRPNLTFSTLTVSNMSPEDSSIYLCSVEVSGANVLTFGAGSRLTVL.

For the CDR3, the DNA is TGTGCCAGCAGCTTGGGGATAGCGGGAACCGGGGAGCTGTTTTTT. Translated: CASSLGIAGTGELFF. The V call is TRBV5-4, the J call TRBJ2-2, with 8 bases matching TRBD2. The CDR3 is 15 residues long. V was clipped by 0 bases and J by 5 bases; unmatched bases: 3. Germline lookup yields CDR1 SGHNT and CDR2 YYREEE (reference sequence).

The chain uses TRBV6-4 and TRBJ1-2; D is unclear. CDR3 length: 15 amino acids. With 3 bases removed from V and 0 bases from J, the gap between germline ends came to 11 bases. Germline-derived CDR1 and CDR2 are MRHNA and SNTAGT. The CDR3 spells CASSEEYSANYGYTF. The CDR3 bases are TGTGCCAGCAGTGAAGAATACTCCGCTAACTATGGCTACACCTTC.

This sequence joins TRBV6-5 and TRBJ2-7, with 8 nucleotides matching TRBD2. The CDR3 has 14 amino acids. With V trimmed by 2 bases and J by 6 bases, 6 bases remained unmatched. Germline loops: CDR1 MNHEY, CDR2 SVGAGI. For the CDR3, the DNA is TGTGCCAGCAGTTACCCGGGGGGGGCAGGCGAGCAGTACTTC. Translation: CASSYPGGAGEQYF.

This chain links TRBV28 with TRBJ2-7; D is perhaps TRBD2 (5 bases). This CDR3 is built from 14 residues. The V and J ends lost 5 bases and 2 bases respectively, with 13 bases between them. CDR1 and CDR2 (germline): MDHEN, SYDVKM. The chain's CDR3 is CASSGLADAYEQYF. CDR3 sequence (DNA): TGTGCCAGCAGTGGGCTAGCAGACGCCTACGAGCAGTACTTC.

This clone was seen more than once but under ten times. The chain carries TRBV23-1 and TRBJ1-2; D unclear. TRBV23-1 has ORF status, its function being uncertain. The V gene lost 0 bases and the J gene lost 8 bases, with 10 bases spanning the gap. This CDR3 has 13 residues. The chain's CDR3 is CASSQSITQGYTF. CDR3 bases: TGCGCCAGCAGTCAATCGATCACCCAAGGCTACACCTTC.

The chain employs TRBV28 and TRBJ2-7, with D possibly being TRBD2 (5 bases). This CDR3 region has 16 residues. With 7 bases removed from V and 0 bases from J, the gap between germline ends came to 19 bases. In germline, CDR1 is MDHEN, CDR2 SYDVKM. In DNA form, the CDR3 reads TGTGCCAGCACCGAGGACTTGCCCATCCGCTCCTACGAGCAGTACTTC. Amino acids: CASTEDLPIRSYEQYF.

The J gene is TRBJ2-2, the V gene TRBV18; TRBD2 matches at 7 bases. The CDR3 is 16 amino acids. Germline CDR1 KGHSH, CDR2 LQKENI. The V and J ends lost 2 bases and 5 bases, in that order; junction bases with no gene match: 8. CDR3 DNA: TGTGCCAGCTCACCATTCCAGGGAGGGAAAACCGGGGAGCTGTTTTTT. This sequence encodes CASSPFQGGKTGELFF.

The V and J genes are TRBV3-1 (or the pseudogene TRBV3-2) and TRBJ2-7; D call uncertain. Trimming took 4 bases from V and 3 from J, leaving 13 bases between them. CDR3 length equals 14 residues. Germline CDR1 is LGHDT and CDR2 is YNNKEL (reference sequence). DNA for the CDR3: TGTGCCAGCAGCCCGACGACCGTCAGCTACGAGCAGTACTTC. Its translation: CASSPTTVSYEQYF.

This clone showed up just once. In nucleotides, the CDR3 is TGCGCCAGCAGCCAAGAGTCGCAAAGATACAATGAGCAGTTCTTC. Protein sequence: CASSQESQRYNEQFF. The chain couples TRBV4-3 to TRBJ2-1; D is unclear. Germline-derived CDR1 and CDR2 are LGHNA and YSLEER. The CDR3 spans 15 residues. Trimming took off 0 bases at V and 4 bases at J, with 10 bases between the two ends.

The V call is TRBV3-1 (or the pseudogene TRBV3-2), the J call TRBJ1-2, with 9 bases fitting TRBD1. The CDR3 loop spans 17 amino acids. V was pared by 5 bases and J by 4 bases, with 14 bases of the junction left unmatched. Per germline, CDR1 LGHDT and CDR2 YNNKEL (reference sequence). CDR3 nucleotides: TGTGCCAGCAGCGCAAATAGAGGGACAGGGTTATCCTATGGCTACACCTTC. It yields the protein CASSANRGTGLSYGYTF.

The genes are TRBV29-1 and TRBJ2-5; no firm D call. Germline CDR1 is SQVTM and CDR2 is ANQGSEA. The CDR3 spans 15 residues. The V end lost 0 bases, the J end lost 5 bases, and 16 bases lay between the germline ends. This chain's CDR3 is CSVEESPNPRETQYF. CDR3 DNA: TGCAGCGTTGAAGAATCTCCTAACCCTAGGGAGACCCAGTACTTC.

This clone has a handful of counts. Other DNA sequences within the sample encode an identical CDR3. This chain uses TRBV30 with TRBJ1-2; TRBD1 agrees at 7 bases. The CDR3 contains 11 residues. J was trimmed by 8 bases and V by 4 bases; bases with no gene match: 4. CDR1 is GTSNPN and CDR2 is SVGIG in the germline V gene (reference sequence). CDR3 amino acids: CAWTRGGGYTF. The DNA for the CDR3 is TGTGCCTGGACCCGAGGGGGCGGCTACACCTTC.

J is TRBJ1-5 and V is TRBV19; D not certain. The CDR3 length is 15 residues. The ends were cut back, 3 bases at V and 0 bases at J, with 9 bases in the middle. Germline assignment: CDR1 LNHDA and CDR2 SQIVND (reference sequence). CDR3 in amino acids: CASSIEGFSNQPQHF. The CDR3 nucleotides are TGTGCCAGTAGTATCGAAGGTTTTAGCAATCAGCCCCAGCATTTT. The whole variable domain, remainder taken from reference TRBV19 and TRBJ1-5, is DGGITQSPKYLFRKEGQNVTLSCEQNLNHDAMYWYRQDPGQGLRLIYYSQIVNDFQKGDIAEGYSVSREKKESFPLTVTSAQKNPTAFYLCASSIEGFSNQPQHFGDGTRLSIL.

The chain has TRBV4-1 and TRBJ2-3, with 13 bases fitting TRBD2. After removal of 3 bases from V and 5 bases from J, the junction contained 5 bases not matched to a gene. Germline CDR1 reads MGHRA; CDR2 reads YSYEKL. The CDR3 sequence is 16 residues long. The CDR3 sequence is CASSQELAGGKDTQYF. As DNA, the CDR3 is TGCGCCAGCAGCCAGGAACTAGCGGGGGGGAAAGATACGCAGTATTTT.

The chain links TRBV6-5 to TRBJ1-2; 7 nucleotides agree with TRBD1. This CDR3 comprises 15 residues. CDR1 is MNHEY and CDR2 is SVGAGI in the germline V gene. V trimming: 2 bases; J trimming: 8 bases; junction bases outside the gene matches: 11. The CDR3 loop is CASSYAGTAVSGYTF. CDR3 sequence (DNA): TGTGCCAGCAGTTACGCGGGGACAGCAGTGAGCGGCTACACCTTC.

V is TRBV3-1 (or the pseudogene TRBV3-2) and J is TRBJ2-7; 7 bases map to TRBD2. The CDR3 runs to 14 residues. Germline V gene lookup returns CDR1 LGHDT and CDR2 YNNKEL (reference sequence). The J segment lost 2 bases and the V segment lost 6 bases, leaving 7 bases of the junction unmatched. Here the CDR3 DNA reads TGTGCCAGCAGGGTCGGGGGGACTACCTACGAGCAGTACTTC. Protein product: CASRVGGTTYEQYF.

The chain combines TRBV7-8 with TRBJ2-5; 9 nucleotides agree with TRBD2. V gave up 5 bases and J gave up 4 bases; unmatched junction bases: 11. The CDR3 length is 16 residues. Germline V CDR1 and CDR2: SGHVS, FQNEAQ. In nucleotides, the CDR3 is TGTGCCAGCAGCCGTAGGCGACTAGCGGTAGGAGAGACCCAGTACTTC. Translating gives CASSRRRLAVGETQYF.